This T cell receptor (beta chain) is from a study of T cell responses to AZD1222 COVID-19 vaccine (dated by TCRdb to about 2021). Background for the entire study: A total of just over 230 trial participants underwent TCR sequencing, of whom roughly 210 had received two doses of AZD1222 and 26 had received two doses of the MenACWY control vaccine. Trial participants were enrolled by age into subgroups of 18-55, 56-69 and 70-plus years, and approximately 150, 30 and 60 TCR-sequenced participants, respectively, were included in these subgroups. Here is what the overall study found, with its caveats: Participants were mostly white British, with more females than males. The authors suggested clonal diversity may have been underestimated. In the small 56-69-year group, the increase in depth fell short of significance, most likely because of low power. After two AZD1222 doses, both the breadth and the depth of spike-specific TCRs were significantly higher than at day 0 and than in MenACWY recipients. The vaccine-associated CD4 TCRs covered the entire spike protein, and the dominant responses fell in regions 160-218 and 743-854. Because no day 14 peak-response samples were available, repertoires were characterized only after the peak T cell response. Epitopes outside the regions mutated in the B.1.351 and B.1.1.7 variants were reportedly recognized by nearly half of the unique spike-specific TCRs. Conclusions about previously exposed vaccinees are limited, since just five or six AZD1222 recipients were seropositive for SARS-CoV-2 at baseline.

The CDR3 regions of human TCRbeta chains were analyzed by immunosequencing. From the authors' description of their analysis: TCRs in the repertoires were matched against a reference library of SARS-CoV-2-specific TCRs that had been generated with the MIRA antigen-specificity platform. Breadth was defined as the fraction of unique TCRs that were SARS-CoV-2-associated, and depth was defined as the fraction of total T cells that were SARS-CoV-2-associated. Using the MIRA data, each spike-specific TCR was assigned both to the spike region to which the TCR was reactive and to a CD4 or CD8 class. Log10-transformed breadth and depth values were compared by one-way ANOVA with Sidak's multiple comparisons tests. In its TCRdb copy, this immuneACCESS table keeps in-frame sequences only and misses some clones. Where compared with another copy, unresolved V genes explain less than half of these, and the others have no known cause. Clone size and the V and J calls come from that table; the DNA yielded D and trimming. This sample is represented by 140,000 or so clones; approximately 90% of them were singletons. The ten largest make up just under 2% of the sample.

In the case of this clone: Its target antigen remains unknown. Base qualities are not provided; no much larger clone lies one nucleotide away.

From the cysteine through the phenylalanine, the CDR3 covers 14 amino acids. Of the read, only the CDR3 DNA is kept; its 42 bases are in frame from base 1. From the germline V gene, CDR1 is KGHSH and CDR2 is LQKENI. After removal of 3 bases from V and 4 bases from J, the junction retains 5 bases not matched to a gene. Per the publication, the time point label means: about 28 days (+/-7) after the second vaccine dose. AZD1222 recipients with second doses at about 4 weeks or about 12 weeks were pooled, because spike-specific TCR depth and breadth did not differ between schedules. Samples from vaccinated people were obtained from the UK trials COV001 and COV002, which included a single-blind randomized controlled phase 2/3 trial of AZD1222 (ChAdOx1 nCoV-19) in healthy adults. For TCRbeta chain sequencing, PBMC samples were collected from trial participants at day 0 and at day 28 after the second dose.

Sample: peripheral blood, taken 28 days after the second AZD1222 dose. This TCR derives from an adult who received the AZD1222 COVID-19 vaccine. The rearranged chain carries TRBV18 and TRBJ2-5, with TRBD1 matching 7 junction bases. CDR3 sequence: CASSPRGGGETQYF. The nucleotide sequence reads TGTGCCAGCTCACCTAGAGGGGGCGGAGAGACCCAGTACTTC.